This T cell receptor (beta chain) came from a study of T-cell reconstitution after alpha-beta-depleted transplantation in children. The study's findings and limits: By one year post-transplant, T-cell counts and diversity largely arose from T cells that were newly produced. The origin of alpha-beta T cells about two months after transplant was reportedly several hundred expanded graft clones.

Trimming at V came to 6 bases and at J to 0 bases, leaving 8 bases not matched to a gene. This CDR3 has 17 amino acids. From germline, CDR1 is SGHAT and CDR2 FQNNGV. At least ten counts were recorded for this clonotype. The antigen remains unidentified. Unique molecular identifiers were built into the TCRbeta library. MiXCR, applied by TCRdb to the PCR reads, yields one record per CDR3 protein. Altogether 65,000 to 85,000 distinct CDR3 sequences are present, approximately 10% being singletons, with the ten largest covering roughly 13%. The sample consisted of PBMCs, taken before TCRalphabeta/CD19-depleted stem cell transplant. This TCR derives from a boy younger than 18 with acute myeloid leukemia, due to receive a stem cell transplant. The J gene is TRBJ1-4, the V gene TRBV11-2; TRBD1 aligns across 9 bases. In DNA form, the CDR3 reads TGTGCCAGCAGGCACGGGACAGGGCCCTCAACTAATGAAAAACTGTTTTTT. It translates to CASRHGTGPSTNEKLFF.